The TCR beta chain under discussion was sequenced for a study of glioma-infiltrating T cells after dendritic cell vaccination. CDR1 SGHTS and CDR2 YDEGEE come from the germline V gene. V dropped 6 bases and J dropped 6 bases, with 22 bases sitting between them. The CDR3 has 15 residues. The assay was immunoSEQ multiplex PCR, and TCRdb's table has in-frame clones only and misses some. The sample lists 55,000 to 75,000 clones; approximately 80% were seen once. Time point given: after dendritic cell vaccination, including at tumor progression/relapse. This chain joins TRBV5-8 and TRBJ2-7, with D possibly matching TRBD1 (5 bases). The material was blood, obtained after dendritic cell vaccination. This sequence originates from a human donor with glioblastoma. For the CDR3, the DNA is TGTGCCAGCAAAGGGGCGGAATATTTAGCTTTCGAGCAGTACTTC. Its translation is CASKGAEYLAFEQYF.